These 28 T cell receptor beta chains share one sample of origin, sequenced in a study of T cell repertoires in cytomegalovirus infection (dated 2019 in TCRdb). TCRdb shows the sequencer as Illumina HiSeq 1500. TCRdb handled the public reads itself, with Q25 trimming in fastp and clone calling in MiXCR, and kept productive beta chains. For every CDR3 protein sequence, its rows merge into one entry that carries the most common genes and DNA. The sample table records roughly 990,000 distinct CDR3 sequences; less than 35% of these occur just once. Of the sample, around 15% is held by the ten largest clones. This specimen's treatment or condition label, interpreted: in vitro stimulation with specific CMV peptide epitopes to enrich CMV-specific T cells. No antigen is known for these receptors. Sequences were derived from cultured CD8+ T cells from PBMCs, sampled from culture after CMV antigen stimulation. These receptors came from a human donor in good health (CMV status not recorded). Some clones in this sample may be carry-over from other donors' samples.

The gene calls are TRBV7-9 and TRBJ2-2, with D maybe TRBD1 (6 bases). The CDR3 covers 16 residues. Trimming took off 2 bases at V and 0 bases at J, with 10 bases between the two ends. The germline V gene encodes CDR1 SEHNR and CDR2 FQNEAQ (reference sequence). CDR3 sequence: CASSLPQGPNTGELFF. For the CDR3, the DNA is TGTGCCAGCAGCTTACCACAGGGTCCGAACACCGGGGAGCTGTTTTTT. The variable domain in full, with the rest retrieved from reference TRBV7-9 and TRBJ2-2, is DTGVSQNPRHKITKRGQNVTFRCDPISEHNRLYWYRQTLGQGPEFLTYFQNEAQLEKSRLLSDRFSAERPKGSFSTLEIQRTEQGDSAMYLCASSLPQGPNTGELFFGEGSRLTVL.

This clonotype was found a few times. CDR3 protein: CSVEEGDTGELFF. The CDR3 DNA reads as TGCAGCGTTGAAGAAGGAGACACCGGGGAGCTGTTTTTT. The chain couples TRBV29-1 to TRBJ2-2, with no clear D. This CDR3 contains 13 residues. Germline lookup yields CDR1 SQVTM and CDR2 ANQGSEA. Trimming left V 0 bases short and J 3 bases short, with 5 bases between.

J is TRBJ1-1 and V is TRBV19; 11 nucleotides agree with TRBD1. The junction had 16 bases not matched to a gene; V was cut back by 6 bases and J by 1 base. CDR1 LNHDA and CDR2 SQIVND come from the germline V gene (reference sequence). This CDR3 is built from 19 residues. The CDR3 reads CASRGWTGGKVRANTEAFF. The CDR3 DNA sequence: TGTGCCAGTAGGGGGTGGACAGGGGGCAAAGTCCGGGCGAACACTGAAGCTTTCTTT.

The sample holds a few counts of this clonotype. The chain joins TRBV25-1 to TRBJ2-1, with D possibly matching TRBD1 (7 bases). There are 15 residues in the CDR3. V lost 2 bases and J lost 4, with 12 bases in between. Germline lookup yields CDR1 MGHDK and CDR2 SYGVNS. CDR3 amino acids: CASSEGGTVYNEQFF. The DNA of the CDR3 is TGTGCCAGCAGTGAAGGGGGGACAGTTTACAATGAGCAGTTCTTC.

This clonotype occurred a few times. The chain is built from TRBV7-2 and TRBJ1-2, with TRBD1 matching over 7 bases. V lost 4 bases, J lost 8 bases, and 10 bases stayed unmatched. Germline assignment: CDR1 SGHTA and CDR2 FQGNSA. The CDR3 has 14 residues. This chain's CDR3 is CASSSPEGARGYTF. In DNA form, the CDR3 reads TGTGCCAGCAGCTCCCCCGAGGGGGCAAGGGGCTACACCTTC.

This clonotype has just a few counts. CDR3 DNA sequence: TGCGCCAGCAGCTTGGAGGCAGCGACTAACTATGGCTACACCTTC. This codes for CASSLEAATNYGYTF. This chain connects TRBV5-1 to TRBJ1-2, with D hard to call. Trimming pared 0 bases from V and 0 bases from J, leaving 9 bases between. The length of the CDR3 is 15 residues. The germline CDR1 and CDR2 sequences are SGHRS and YFSETQ.

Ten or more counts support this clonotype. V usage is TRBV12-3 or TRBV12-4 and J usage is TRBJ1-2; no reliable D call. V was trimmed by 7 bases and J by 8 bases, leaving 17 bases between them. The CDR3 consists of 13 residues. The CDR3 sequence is CASNTPQAGGYTF. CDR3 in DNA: TGTGCCAGCAATACCCCCCAGGCGGGCGGCTACACCTTC.

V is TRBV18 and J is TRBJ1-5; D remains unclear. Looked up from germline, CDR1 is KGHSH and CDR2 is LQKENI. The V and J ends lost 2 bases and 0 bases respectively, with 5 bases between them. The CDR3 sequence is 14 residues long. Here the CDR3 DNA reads TGTGCCAGCTCACCAGCCATTAGCAATCAGCCCCAGCATTTT. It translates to CASSPAISNQPQHF.

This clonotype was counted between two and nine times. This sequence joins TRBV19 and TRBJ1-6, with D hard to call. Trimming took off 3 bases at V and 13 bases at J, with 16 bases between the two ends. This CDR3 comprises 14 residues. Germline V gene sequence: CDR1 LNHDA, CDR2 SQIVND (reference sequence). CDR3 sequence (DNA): TGTGCCAGTAGTATCGGTCGGCCGGCGGACCCCCTCCACTTT. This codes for CASSIGRPADPLHF.

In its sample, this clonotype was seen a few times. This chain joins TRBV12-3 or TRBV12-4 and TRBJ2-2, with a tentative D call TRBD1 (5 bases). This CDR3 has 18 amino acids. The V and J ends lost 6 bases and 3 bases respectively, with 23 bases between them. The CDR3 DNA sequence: TGTGCCAGCAGCCCAAGTGTATGGACAAGGGTAGACACCGGGGAGCTGTTTTTT. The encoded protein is CASSPSVWTRVDTGELFF.

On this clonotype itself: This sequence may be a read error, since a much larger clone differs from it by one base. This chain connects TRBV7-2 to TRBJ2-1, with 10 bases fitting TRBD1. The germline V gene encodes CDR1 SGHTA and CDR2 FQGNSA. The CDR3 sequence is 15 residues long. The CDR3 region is CANSFRDRGWYEQFF. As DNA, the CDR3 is TGTGCCAACAGCTTCCGGGACAGGGGTTGGTATGAGCAGTTCTTC. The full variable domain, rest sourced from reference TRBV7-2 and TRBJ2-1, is GAGVSQSPSNKVTEKGKDVELRCDPISGHTALYWYRQSLGQGLEFLIYFQGNSAPDKSGLPSDRFSAERTGGSVSTLTIQRTQQEDSAVYLCANSFRDRGWYEQFFGPGTRLTVL.

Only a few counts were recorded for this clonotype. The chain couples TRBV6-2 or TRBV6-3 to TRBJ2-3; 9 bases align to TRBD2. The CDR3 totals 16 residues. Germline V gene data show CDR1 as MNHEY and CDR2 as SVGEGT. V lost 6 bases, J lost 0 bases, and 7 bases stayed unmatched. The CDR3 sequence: CASSPAGGPSTDTQYF. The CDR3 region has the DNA TGTGCCAGCAGCCCTGCGGGGGGGCCAAGCACAGATACGCAGTATTTT.

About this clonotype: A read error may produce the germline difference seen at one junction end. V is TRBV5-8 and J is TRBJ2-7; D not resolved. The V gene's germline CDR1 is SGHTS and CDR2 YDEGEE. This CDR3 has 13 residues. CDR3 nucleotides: TGTGCCAGCACCTTGGAGTACAGCCCCGAGCAGTACTTC. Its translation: CASTLEYSPEQYF.

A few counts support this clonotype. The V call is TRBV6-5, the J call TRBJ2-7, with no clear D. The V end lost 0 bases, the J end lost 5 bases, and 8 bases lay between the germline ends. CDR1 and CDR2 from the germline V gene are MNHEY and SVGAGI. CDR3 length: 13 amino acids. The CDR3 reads CASSYSGFDEQYV. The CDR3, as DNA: TGTGCCAGCAGTTACTCGGGGTTTGACGAGCAGTACGTC.

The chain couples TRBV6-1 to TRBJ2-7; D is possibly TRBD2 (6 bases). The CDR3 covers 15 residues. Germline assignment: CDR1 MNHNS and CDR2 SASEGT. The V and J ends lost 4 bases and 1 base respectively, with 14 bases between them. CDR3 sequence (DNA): TGTGCCAGCAGTGCCGGCGGGACTTCATCCTACGAGCAGTACTTC. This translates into CASSAGGTSSYEQYF.

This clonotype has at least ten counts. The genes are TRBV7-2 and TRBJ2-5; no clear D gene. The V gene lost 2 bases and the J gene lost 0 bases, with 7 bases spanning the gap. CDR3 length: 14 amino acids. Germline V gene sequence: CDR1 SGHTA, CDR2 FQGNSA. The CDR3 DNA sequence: TGTGCCAGCAGCTTACAACGACACCAAGAGACCCAGTACTTC. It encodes CASSLQRHQETQYF.

CDR3 sequence: CASDGSTEAFF. CDR3 coding DNA: TGTGCCAGCGACGGCAGCACTGAAGCTTTCTTT. This rearrangement joins TRBV6-1 to TRBJ1-1; D not certain. The germline V and J ends were trimmed by 8 bases and 4 bases, with 8 bases remaining between them. The CDR3 spans 11 residues. CDR1 is MNHNS, CDR2 SASEGT, per germline.

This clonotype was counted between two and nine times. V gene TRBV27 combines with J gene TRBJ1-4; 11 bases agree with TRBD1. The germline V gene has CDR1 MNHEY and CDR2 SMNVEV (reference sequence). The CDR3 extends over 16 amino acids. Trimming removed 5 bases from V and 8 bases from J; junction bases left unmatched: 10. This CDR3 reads CASSPGQGAVEEKLFF. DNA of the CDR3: TGTGCCAGCAGTCCCGGACAGGGGGCTGTAGAAGAAAAACTGTTTTTT.

CDR3 sequence reads: CASSHETGGYTEAFF. DNA for the CDR3: TGCGCCAGCAGCCATGAGACAGGGGGTTACACTGAAGCTTTCTTT. V is TRBV4-3 and J is TRBJ1-1; 9 nucleotides agree with TRBD1. This CDR3 is built from 15 residues. CDR1 is LGHNA, CDR2 YSLEER, per germline. Trimming at V came to 3 bases and at J to 3 bases, leaving 5 bases not matched to a gene.

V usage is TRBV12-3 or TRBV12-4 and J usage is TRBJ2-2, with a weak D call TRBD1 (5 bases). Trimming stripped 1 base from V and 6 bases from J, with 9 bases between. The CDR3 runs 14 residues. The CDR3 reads CASSLGPGSGELFF. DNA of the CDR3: TGTGCCAGCAGTTTAGGCCCAGGGTCCGGGGAGCTGTTTTTT.

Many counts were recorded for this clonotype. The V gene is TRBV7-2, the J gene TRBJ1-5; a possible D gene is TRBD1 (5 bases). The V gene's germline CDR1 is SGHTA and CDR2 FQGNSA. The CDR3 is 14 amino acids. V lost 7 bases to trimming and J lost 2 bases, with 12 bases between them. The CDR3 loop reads CASTPGGRNQPQHF. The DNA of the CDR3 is TGTGCCAGCACTCCGGGGGGACGCAATCAGCCCCAGCATTTT.

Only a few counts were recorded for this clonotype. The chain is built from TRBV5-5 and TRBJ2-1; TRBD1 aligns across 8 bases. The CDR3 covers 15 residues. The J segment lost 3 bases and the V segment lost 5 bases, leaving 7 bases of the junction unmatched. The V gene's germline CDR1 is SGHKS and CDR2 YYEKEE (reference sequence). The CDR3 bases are TGTGCCAGCAGTGTGACAGGGGATTACTACAATGAGCAGTTCTTC. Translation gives CASSVTGDYYNEQFF.

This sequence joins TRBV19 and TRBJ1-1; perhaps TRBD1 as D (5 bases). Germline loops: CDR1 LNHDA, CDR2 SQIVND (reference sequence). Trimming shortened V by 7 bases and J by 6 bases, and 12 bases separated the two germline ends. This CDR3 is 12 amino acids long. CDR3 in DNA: TGTGCCAGTACCTCGGGGGTCGCTGAAGCTTTCTTT. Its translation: CASTSGVAEAFF.

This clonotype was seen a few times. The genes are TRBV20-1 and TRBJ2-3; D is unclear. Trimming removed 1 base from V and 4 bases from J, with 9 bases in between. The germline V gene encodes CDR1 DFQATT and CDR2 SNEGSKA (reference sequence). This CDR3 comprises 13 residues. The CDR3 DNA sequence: TGCAGTGCTAGAGGTTACGGAGCAGATACGCAGTATTTT. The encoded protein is CSARGYGADTQYF.

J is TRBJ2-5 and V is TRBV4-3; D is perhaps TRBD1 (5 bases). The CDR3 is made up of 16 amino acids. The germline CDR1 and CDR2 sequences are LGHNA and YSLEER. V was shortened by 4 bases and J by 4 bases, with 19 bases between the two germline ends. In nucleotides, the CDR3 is TGCGCCAGCAGCCCAGCCCAGGGCACGTGGGGAGAGACCCAGTACTTC. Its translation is CASSPAQGTWGETQYF.

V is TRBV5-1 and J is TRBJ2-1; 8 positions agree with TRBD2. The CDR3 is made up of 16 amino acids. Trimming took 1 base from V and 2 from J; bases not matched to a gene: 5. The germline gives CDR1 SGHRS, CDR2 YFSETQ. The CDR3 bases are TGCGCCAGCAGCTTGATCGGGGGGGCCACCTACAATGAGCAGTTCTTC. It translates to CASSLIGGATYNEQFF.

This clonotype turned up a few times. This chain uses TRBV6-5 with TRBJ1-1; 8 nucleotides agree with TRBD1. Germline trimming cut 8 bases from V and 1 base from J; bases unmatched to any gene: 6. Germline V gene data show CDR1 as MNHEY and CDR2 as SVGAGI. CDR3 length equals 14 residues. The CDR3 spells CASGTGSRNTEAFF. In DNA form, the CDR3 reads TGTGCCAGCGGGACAGGCTCGAGGAACACTGAAGCTTTCTTT.

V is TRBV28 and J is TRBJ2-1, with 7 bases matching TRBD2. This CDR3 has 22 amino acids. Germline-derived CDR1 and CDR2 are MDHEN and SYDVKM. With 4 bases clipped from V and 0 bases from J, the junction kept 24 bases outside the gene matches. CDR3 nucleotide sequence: TGTGCCAGCAGTTCCGCGGGAGAGGTGGGGGGGGGGAAACTTAGCTCCTACAATGAGCAGTTCTTC. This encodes CASSSAGEVGGGKLSSYNEQFF.